This T cell receptor (beta chain) comes out of a study of sequential checkpoint blockade in melanoma. Whole-study context: Patients were randomized 1:1 to nivolumab-then-ipilimumab or ipilimumab-then-nivolumab first-line. After both sequences, patients received maintenance nivolumab.

Data came from immunoSEQ multiplex PCR; TCRdb stores just in-frame clones and leaves some out. The data contain 9,500 to 12,000 clones, about three quarters of them seen just once; the ten biggest clones take up about 35%. The treatment denotes: randomized to nivolumab then ipilimumab (arm A) or the reverse (arm B). DNA-damaging chemotherapy had not been given to any patient beforehand. From thawed PBMCs, live CD3+CD8+ cells negative for CD19 and CD56 were sorted. This CDR3 contains 9 residues. Per the germline V gene, CDR1 is MNHEY and CDR2 is SVGAGI. V was shortened by 11 bases and J by 6 bases, with 7 bases between the two germline ends.

Sequenced here: CD8+ T cells sorted from blood (inferred from file names), sampled from a patient given nivolumab and ipilimumab in sequence. The sequence came from a human donor with melanoma. The gene calls are TRBV6-5 and TRBJ1-2; D may be TRBD1 (5 bases). As DNA, the CDR3 is TGTGCCGCAGGGCATGGCTACACCTTC. This encodes CAAGHGYTF.